This TCR beta chain stems from a study of T cell repertoires in cytomegalovirus infection. Study-wide context: CMV infection and matching HLA type were both indicated by public TCR beta signatures. Regarding the study as a whole: Adding up the frequency of public TCR beta families identified people who carried CMV plus the relevant HLA. CMV-specific TCR beta clonotypes restricted by HLA-C were the ones dominating the ex vivo response.

In this sample, this clonotype turned up many times. Its antigen is still unknown. Each CDR3 protein is one row after TCRdb ran MiXCR on the reads. The sample carries roughly 500,000 distinct CDR3 sequences, about 11% recorded once. V was shortened by 0 bases and J by 0 bases, with 12 bases between the two germline ends. This CDR3 region has 16 residues. The germline V gene encodes CDR1 SEHNR and CDR2 FQNEAQ (reference sequence). The rearrangement links TRBV7-9 to TRBJ2-7; D might be TRBD2 (6 bases). The origin of this receptor is a human donor in good health (CMV status not recorded). Some clones in this sample may be carry-over from other donors' samples. Sequenced material: PBMCs. In DNA, the CDR3 is TGTGCCAGCAGCTTAGCGGGCGGGGAGAGCTCCTACGAGCAGTACTTC. Protein: CASSLAGGESSYEQYF.